The sequence of this TCR beta chain was determined in a study of T-cell reconstitution after alpha-beta-depleted transplantation in children. General study points: There were some patients whose high TCRbeta diversity at day 60 came from surviving recipient T cells and thymic progenitors. Newly produced T cells mostly provided counts and TCRbeta diversity after one year, as hyperexpanded clones declined. At around two months after transplant, the alpha-beta T cells were reportedly derived from several hundred expanded clones that came from non-depleted graft cells.

Germline V lookup: CDR1 SGHTA, CDR2 FQGTGA. V was cut by 3 bases and J by 0 bases, with 14 bases left in between. This CDR3 has 17 amino acids. For TCRbeta, the library was prepared with unique molecular identifiers. From the PCR reads, TCRdb called clonotypes with MiXCR, one entry per CDR3 protein. The profile shows 700,000 to 950,000 distinct CDR3 sequences, 16% of them singletons. This clonotype has only a few counts. The antigen is unknown. The sample was PBMCs, mostly from graft donor cells, taken 360 days after TCRalphabeta/CD19-depleted stem cell transplant. The sequence came from a male patient aged 5 to 17 who had a stem cell transplant for acute lymphoblastic leukemia, so the T cells may come from the graft donor. This sequence joins TRBV7-3 and TRBJ2-2; possible D gene TRBD1, 5 bases. The CDR3 reads CASSLGRGVSNTGELFF. The CDR3 nucleotides read TGTGCCAGCAGCTTGGGGCGCGGCGTTTCGAACACCGGGGAGCTGTTTTTT.